Listed here is a single T cell receptor beta chain. Its antigen is undetermined. These data are taken from a study of early T cells in non-severe SARS-CoV-2 infection. Study details: Investigators sequenced bulk RNA drawn from unsorted whole blood, and chains remained unpaired. The study's findings and limits: Sequences matched to VDJdb favored anti-spike CD8 responses, while private and CD4 specificities were missed.

The protocol attached unique molecular identifiers to individual cDNA molecules. TCRdb passed the 5' RACE reads through MiXCR, listing each CDR3 protein once. The profile shows 65,000 to 85,000 distinct CDR3 sequences, 11% of them singletons. V lost 3 bases, J lost 6 bases, and 11 bases lay in between. The CDR3 covers 13 residues. Germline V CDR1 and CDR2: SGHVS, FQNEAQ. Material for sequencing was whole blood. The rearrangement joins TRBV7-8 to TRBJ1-1; D is possibly TRBD1 (5 bases). The origin of this receptor is an adult who was a healthcare worker with PCR-confirmed SARS-CoV-2 infection or an uninfected control (not recorded which). CDR3 loop: CASSFQGIPEAFF. The CDR3 DNA sequence: TGTGCCAGCAGCTTCCAGGGTATTCCTGAAGCTTTCTTT.